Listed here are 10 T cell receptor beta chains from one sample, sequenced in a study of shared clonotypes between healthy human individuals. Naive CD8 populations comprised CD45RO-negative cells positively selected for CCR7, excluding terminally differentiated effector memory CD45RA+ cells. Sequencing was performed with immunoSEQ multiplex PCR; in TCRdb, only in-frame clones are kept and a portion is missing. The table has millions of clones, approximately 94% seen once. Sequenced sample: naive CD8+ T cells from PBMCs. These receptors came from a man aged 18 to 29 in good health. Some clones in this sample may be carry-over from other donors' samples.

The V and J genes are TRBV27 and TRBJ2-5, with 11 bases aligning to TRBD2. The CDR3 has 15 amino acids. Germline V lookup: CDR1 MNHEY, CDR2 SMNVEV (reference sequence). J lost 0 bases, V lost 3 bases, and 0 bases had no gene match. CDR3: CASSLGLADQETQYF. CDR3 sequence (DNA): TGTGCCAGCAGTTTGGGACTAGCGGACCAAGAGACCCAGTACTTC.

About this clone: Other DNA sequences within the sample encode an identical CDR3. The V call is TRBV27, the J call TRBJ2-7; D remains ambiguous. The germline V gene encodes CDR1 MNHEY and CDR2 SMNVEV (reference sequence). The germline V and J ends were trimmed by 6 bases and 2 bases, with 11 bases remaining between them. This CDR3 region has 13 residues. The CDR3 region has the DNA TGTGCCAGCAGCTGGGGTAGGACCTACGAGCAGTACTTC. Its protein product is CASSWGRTYEQYF.

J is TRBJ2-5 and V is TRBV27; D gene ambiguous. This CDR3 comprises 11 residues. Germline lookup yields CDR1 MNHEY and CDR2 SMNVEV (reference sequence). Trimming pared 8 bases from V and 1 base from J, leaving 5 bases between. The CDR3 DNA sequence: TGTGCCAGCGGGCGCCAAGAGACCCAGTACTTC. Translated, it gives CASGRQETQYF.

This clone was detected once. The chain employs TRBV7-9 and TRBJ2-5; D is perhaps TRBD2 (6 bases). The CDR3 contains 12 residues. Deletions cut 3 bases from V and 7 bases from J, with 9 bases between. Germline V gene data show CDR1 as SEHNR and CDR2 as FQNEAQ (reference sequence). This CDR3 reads CASSLDGGTQYF. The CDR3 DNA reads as TGTGCCAGCAGCTTGGACGGGGGGACCCAGTACTTC.

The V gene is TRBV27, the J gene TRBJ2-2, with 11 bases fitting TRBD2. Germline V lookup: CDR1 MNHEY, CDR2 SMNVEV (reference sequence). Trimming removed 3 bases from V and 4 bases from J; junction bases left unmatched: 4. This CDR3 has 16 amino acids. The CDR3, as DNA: TGTGCCAGCAGTTTTTTAGCGGGAGGGCCCACCGGGGAGCTGTTTTTT. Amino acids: CASSFLAGGPTGELFF.

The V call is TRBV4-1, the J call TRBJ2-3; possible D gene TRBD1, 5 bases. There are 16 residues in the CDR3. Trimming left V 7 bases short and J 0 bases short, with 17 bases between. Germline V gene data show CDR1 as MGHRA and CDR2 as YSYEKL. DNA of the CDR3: TGCGCCAGCATTCCCCCCCCCAGGGCAAGCACAGATACGCAGTATTTT. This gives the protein CASIPPPRASTDTQYF.

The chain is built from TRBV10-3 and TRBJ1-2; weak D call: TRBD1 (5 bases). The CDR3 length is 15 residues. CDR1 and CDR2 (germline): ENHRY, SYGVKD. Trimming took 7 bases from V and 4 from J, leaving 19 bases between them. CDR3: CAIMAGTTKGYGYTF. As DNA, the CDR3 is TGTGCCATCATGGCAGGGACGACCAAGGGCTATGGCTACACCTTC.

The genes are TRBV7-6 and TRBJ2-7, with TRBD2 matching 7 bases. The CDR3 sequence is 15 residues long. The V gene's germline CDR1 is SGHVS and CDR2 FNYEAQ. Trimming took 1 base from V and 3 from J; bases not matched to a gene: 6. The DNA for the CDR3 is TGTGCCAGCAGCTTAGAACCTGGGGGGGGCTACGAGCAGTACTTC. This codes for CASSLEPGGGYEQYF.

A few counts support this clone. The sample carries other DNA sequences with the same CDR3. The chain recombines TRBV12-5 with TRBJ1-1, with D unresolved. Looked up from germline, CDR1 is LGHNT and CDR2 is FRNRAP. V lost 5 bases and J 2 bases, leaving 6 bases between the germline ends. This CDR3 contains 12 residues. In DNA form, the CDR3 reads TGTGCTAGTGGTCTAGGAAACACTGAAGCTTTCTTT. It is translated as CASGLGNTEAFF.

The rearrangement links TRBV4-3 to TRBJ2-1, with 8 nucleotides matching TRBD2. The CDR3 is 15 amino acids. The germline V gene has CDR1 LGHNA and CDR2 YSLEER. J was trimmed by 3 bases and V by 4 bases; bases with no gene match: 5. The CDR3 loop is CASSPGSGNYNEQFF. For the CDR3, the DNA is TGCGCCAGCAGCCCAGGTAGCGGGAACTACAATGAGCAGTTCTTC.